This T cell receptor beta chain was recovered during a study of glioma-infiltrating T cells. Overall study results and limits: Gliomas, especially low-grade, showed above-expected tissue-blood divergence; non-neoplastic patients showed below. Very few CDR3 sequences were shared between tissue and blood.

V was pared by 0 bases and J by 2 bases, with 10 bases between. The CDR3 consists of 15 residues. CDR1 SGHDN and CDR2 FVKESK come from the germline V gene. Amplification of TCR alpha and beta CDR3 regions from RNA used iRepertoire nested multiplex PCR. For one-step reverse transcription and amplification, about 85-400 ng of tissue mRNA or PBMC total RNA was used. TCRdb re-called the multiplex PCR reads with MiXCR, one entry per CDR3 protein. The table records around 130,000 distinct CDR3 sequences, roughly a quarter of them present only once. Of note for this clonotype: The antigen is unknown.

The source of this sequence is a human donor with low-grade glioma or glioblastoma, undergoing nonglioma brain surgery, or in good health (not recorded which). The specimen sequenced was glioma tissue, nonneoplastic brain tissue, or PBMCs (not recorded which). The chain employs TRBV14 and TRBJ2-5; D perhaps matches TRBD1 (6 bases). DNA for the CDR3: TGTGCCAGCAGCCAAGATTGGACAGCTCAAGAGACCCAGTACTTC. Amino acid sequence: CASSQDWTAQETQYF. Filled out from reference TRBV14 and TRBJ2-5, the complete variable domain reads EAGVTQFPSHSVIEKGQTVTLRCDPISGHDNLYWYRRVMGKEIKFLLHFVKESKQDESGMPNNRFLAERTGGTYSTLKVQPAELEDSGVYFCASSQDWTAQETQYFGPGTRLLVL.